The rows below give T cell receptor beta chains drawn from one sample of a study of cytomegalovirus exposure and HLA in healthy donors. TCRdb's table, derived via immunoSEQ multiplex PCR, lists solely in-frame clones and lacks some. Of over 45,000 clones in the sample, 83% were seen once. The sequenced sample was PBMCs. These receptor sequences come from a man aged 30-40 years in good health and CMV-seronegative. Each CDR3 is given with its conserved first and last residue. Each record gives: J gene, V gene, D gene, clone size, CDR3 protein, CDR3 DNA. D genes are given only for firm matches. Size values are once, few and many counts, or a class for expanded clones, and some rows have none.

>TRBJ2-1|TRBV19|TRBD2|NA
CASSPSGGVYEQFF
TGTGCCAGTAGTCCCAGCGGGGGAGTTTATGAGCAGTTCTTC
>TRBJ1-1|TRBV29-1|NA|NA
CSATSGTRTTEAFF
TGCAGCGCCACCTCCGGGACAAGGACCACTGAAGCTTTCTTT
>TRBJ2-7|TRBV25-1|NA|once
CASSDWTGNEQYF
TGTGCCAGCAGTGATTGGACTGGGAACGAGCAGTACTTC
>TRBJ1-6|TRBV5-1|TRBD1|NA
CASSPTGDPARSPLHF
TGCGCCAGCAGCCCAACAGGGGATCCAGCCAGGTCACCCCTCCACTTT
>TRBJ2-5|TRBV7-2|NA|NA
CASSPPAGGYQETQYF
TGTGCCAGCAGCCCCCCTGCAGGGGGGTACCAAGAGACCCAGTACTTC
>TRBJ1-1|TRBV2|TRBD1|NA
CATTAGGASTEAFF
TGTGCCACAACGGCAGGGGGCGCGAGCACTGAAGCTTTCTTT
>TRBJ1-6|TRBV18|NA|NA
CASSPVPREANSPLHF
TGTGCCAGCTCACCAGTCCCCAGGGAGGCTAATTCACCCCTCCACTTT
>TRBJ2-7|TRBV4-1|TRBD1|NA
CASSQGRTGAYEQYF
TGCGCCAGCAGCCAAGGTAGGACAGGGGCCTACGAGCAGTACTTC
>TRBJ2-1|TRBV11-2|TRBD1|NA
CASSSRKGAEQFF
TGTGCCAGCAGCTCGAGGAAGGGGGCTGAGCAGTTCTTC
>TRBJ2-7|TRBV7-9|TRBD2|NA
CASLGASGYEQYF
TGTGCCAGCCTAGGGGCTAGCGGCTACGAGCAGTACTTC